A single sample gave rise to the 2 T cell receptor beta chains below, sequenced in a study of T cells in Graves' hyperthyroidism and ophthalmopathy. The investigators amplified TCR beta CDR3 regions from RNA transcripts. The primer set for the first-round RT-PCR of the TCR CDR3 was HTBI. TCRdb re-derived calls from the multiplex PCR reads in MiXCR, one entry per CDR3 protein. The table includes over 250,000 distinct CDR3 sequences, approximately 15% detected once. What was sequenced was blood. These receptors were collected from a woman aged 55-70 years with Graves' ophthalmopathy.

This clonotype was seen ten or more times. The junction does not match germline at one end; this may be a read error. The chain has TRBV5-1 and TRBJ2-3, with unresolved D. The CDR3 sequence is 13 residues long. CDR1 SGHRS and CDR2 YFSETQ come from the germline V gene. The CDR3 nucleotides are TGTGCCAGCAGTTTAGGTAGCACAGATACGCAGTATTTT. Encoded protein: CASSLGSTDTQYF.

The chain links TRBV10-3 to TRBJ2-2, with a tentative D call TRBD2 (5 bases). The CDR3 has 13 amino acids. Germline loops: CDR1 ENHRY, CDR2 SYGVKD. The V gene lost 11 bases and the J gene lost 4 bases, with 14 bases spanning the gap. The CDR3: CAAQLGVTGELFF. For the CDR3, the DNA is TGTGCCGCCCAGCTCGGGGTCACCGGGGAGCTGTTTTTT.